Presented here are 3 T cell receptor beta chains from one specimen sequenced in a study of T cell responses to AZD1222 COVID-19 vaccine. Libraries were prepared by immunoSEQ multiplex PCR; TCRdb keeps only in-frame clonotypes and omits some of them. The table includes roughly 110,000 clones, just over 90% detected once. The sequenced sample was peripheral blood, obtained on day 0 of AZD1222 vaccination. Source of these receptors: an adult in good health.

The chain is built from TRBV19 and TRBJ2-7, with 8 nucleotides matching TRBD1. Germline V gene data show CDR1 as LNHDA and CDR2 as SQIVND (reference sequence). The CDR3 has 16 residues. Germline trimming cut 6 bases from V and 0 bases from J; bases unmatched to any gene: 10. CDR3 amino acids: CASSMGTGGLSYEQYF. CDR3 coding DNA: TGTGCCAGTAGCATGGGAACAGGGGGGCTCTCCTACGAGCAGTACTTC.

This chain joins TRBV27 and TRBJ1-3, with D tentatively TRBD1 (6 bases). V was clipped by 5 bases and J by 2 bases, with 10 bases between them. CDR1 and CDR2 from the germline V gene are MNHEY and SMNVEV (reference sequence). The CDR3 has 14 residues. The chain's CDR3 is CASSQGGAGNTIYF. CDR3 in DNA: TGTGCCAGCAGTCAAGGGGGGGCTGGAAACACCATATATTTT.

This chain links TRBV9 with TRBJ1-1, with D possibly matching TRBD1 (5 bases). The CDR3 contains 17 residues. The V end was cut by 4 bases, the J end by 3 bases, with 22 bases between. CDR1 and CDR2 (germline): SGDLS, YYNGEE. CDR3 DNA: TGTGCCAGCAGCCTCGCGGGTGGGGGAGGTCTTGACACTGAAGCTTTCTTT. This translates into CASSLAGGGGLDTEAFF.